This TCR beta chain was documented in a study of T cell responses to AZD1222 COVID-19 vaccine. The repertoire was sequenced with immunoSEQ multiplex PCR; TCRdb's copy has only in-frame clones and lacks some. The sample consists of approximately 70,000 clones, 80% to 90% of them appearing once. The CDR3 contains 16 residues. Trimming took 4 bases from V and 0 from J, leaving 13 bases between them. CDR1 SGDLS and CDR2 YYNGEE come from the germline V gene. The source of this sequence is an adult in good health. The specimen was peripheral blood, collected on day 0 of AZD1222 vaccination. The J gene is TRBJ2-2, the V gene TRBV9, with a weak D call TRBD2 (6 bases). The CDR3 reads CASSLRVAANTGELFF. DNA of the CDR3: TGTGCCAGCAGCCTGAGGGTAGCGGCGAACACCGGGGAGCTGTTTTTT.